Below are 29 T cell receptor beta chains sequenced from a single sample in a study of T-cell reconstitution after alpha-beta-depleted transplantation in children. The TCRbeta library was prepared with unique molecular identifiers. MiXCR, run by TCRdb on the PCR reads, gives a single entry per CDR3 protein. The sample contains about 610,000 distinct CDR3 sequences, 10% of which appear only once. The sequences come from PBMCs from the stem cell graft donor, collected from the stem cell graft. The source of these receptors is a human donor who donated a stem cell graft to a child with acute myeloid leukemia.

This clonotype was found a few times. The chain couples TRBV7-6 to TRBJ2-1, with D possibly matching TRBD2 (6 bases). V gave up 1 base and J gave up 9 bases, with 13 bases separating them. CDR1 and CDR2 from the germline V gene are SGHVS and FNYEAQ. CDR3 size: 14 residues. CDR3 protein: CASSLEASVGEQFF. Here the CDR3 DNA reads TGTGCCAGCAGCTTAGAGGCTAGCGTCGGTGAGCAGTTCTTC.

The chain couples TRBV28 to TRBJ1-1; D gene unclear. Trimming removed 7 bases at V and 10 bases at J, with 19 bases between. The CDR3 consists of 13 residues. Germline lookup yields CDR1 MDHEN and CDR2 SYDVKM. CDR3: CASILPASERAFF. The CDR3 bases are TGTGCCAGCATCCTCCCGGCTTCTGAGAGAGCTTTCTTT.

This clonotype was picked up a small number of times. The V call is TRBV2, the J call TRBJ2-2; 8 bases line up with TRBD1. The V segment lost 7 bases and the J segment 3 bases; nucleotides outside the gene matches: 1. CDR1 and CDR2 from the germline V gene are SNHLY and FYNNEI. The CDR3 is 13 residues long. The DNA for the CDR3 is TGTGCCAGCAAACAGGGGGACACCGGGGAGCTGTTTTTT. Amino acid sequence: CASKQGDTGELFF.

The V call is TRBV7-8, the J call TRBJ2-7; TRBD2 matches at 10 bases. From germline, CDR1 is SGHVS and CDR2 FQNEAQ. The CDR3 runs 14 residues. J gave up 6 bases and V 5 bases, and 7 bases lay outside the gene matches. CDR3 DNA: TGTGCCAGCAGCCCTTCTAGCGGGAGTCTCGAGCAGTACTTC. Encoded protein: CASSPSSGSLEQYF.

The rearrangement links TRBV7-2 to TRBJ1-2; D gene ambiguous. V was shortened by 1 base and J by 6 bases, with 9 bases between the two germline ends. CDR1 is SGHTA, CDR2 FQGNSA, per germline. The CDR3 sequence is 13 residues long. This CDR3 reads CASSLGPLNGYTF. CDR3 DNA: TGTGCCAGCAGCTTAGGACCCCTTAATGGCTACACCTTC.

V is TRBV7-6 and J is TRBJ2-7; 9 positions agree with TRBD1. Germline values: CDR1 SGHVS, CDR2 FNYEAQ. The ends lost 4 bases at V and 4 bases at J; junction bases unmatched: 11. This CDR3 is built from 16 residues. The CDR3 sequence is CASSSPGTGFSYEQYF. The CDR3 coding sequence is TGTGCCAGCAGCTCACCCGGGACAGGGTTCTCTTACGAGCAGTACTTC.

This clonotype was recorded a few times. V and J are TRBV29-1 and TRBJ2-2, with a weak D call TRBD2 (6 bases). Trimming took off 7 bases at V and 5 bases at J, with 17 bases between the two ends. Germline V gene lookup returns CDR1 SQVTM and CDR2 ANQGSEA. The CDR3 has 14 amino acids. The CDR3, as DNA: TGCAGCGCCTTCACCGGGACTCGTACCGGGGAGCTGTTTTTT. Translation gives CSAFTGTRTGELFF.

This clonotype was found many times. The chain employs TRBV30 and TRBJ2-5; D could derive from TRBD1 or TRBD2 (5 bases each). Per the germline V gene, CDR1 is GTSNPN and CDR2 is SVGIG (reference sequence). The CDR3 loop spans 14 amino acids. The germline V and J ends were trimmed by 3 bases and 1 base, with 12 bases remaining between them. This chain's CDR3 is CAWRGSGSQETQYF. CDR3 nucleotides: TGTGCCTGGAGGGGGTCAGGGAGCCAAGAGACCCAGTACTTC.

V usage is TRBV7-6 and J usage is TRBJ1-1; TRBD1 might be the D (6 bases). V gave up 4 bases and J gave up 1 base, with 10 bases separating them. This CDR3 contains 14 residues. Germline-derived CDR1 and CDR2 are SGHVS and FNYEAQ. CDR3 region: CASSSQTGNTEAFF. Here the CDR3 DNA reads TGTGCCAGCAGCTCTCAGACAGGGAACACTGAAGCTTTCTTT.

The rearrangement links TRBV5-1 to TRBJ2-4; TRBD1 is a possible D gene (6 bases). V was shortened by 0 bases and J by 15 bases, with 16 bases between the two germline ends. The V gene's germline CDR1 is SGHRS and CDR2 YFSETQ. This CDR3 has 13 amino acids. The chain's CDR3 is CASSLAGQSIRYF. In DNA form, the CDR3 reads TGCGCCAGCAGCTTGGCCGGACAGTCTATTAGGTACTTC. The full variable domain, completed using reference TRBV5-1 and TRBJ2-4, is KAGVTQTPRYLIKTRGQQVTLSCSPISGHRSVSWYQQTPGQGLQFLFEYFSETQRNKGNFPGRFSGRQFSNSRSEMNVSTLELGDSALYLCASSLAGQSIRYFGAGTRLSVL.

This chain joins TRBV9 and TRBJ2-7; unclear D gene. Trimming stripped 2 bases from V and 1 base from J, with 13 bases between. The CDR3 has 15 residues. Germline V CDR1 and CDR2: SGDLS, YYNGEE. Here the CDR3 reads CASSVAPGTSYEQYF. The CDR3 DNA reads TGTGCCAGCAGCGTGGCCCCAGGTACTTCCTACGAGCAGTACTTC.

This clonotype appeared many times. The V and J genes are TRBV24-1 and TRBJ2-2; D could derive from TRBD1 or TRBD2 (6 bases each). Germline CDR1 is KGHDR and CDR2 is SFDVKD. Trimming left V 10 bases short and J 4 bases short, with 15 bases between. CDR3 size: 14 residues. The CDR3 loop reads CATMPGGGTGELFF. The CDR3 bases are TGTGCCACGATGCCTGGAGGGGGCACCGGGGAGCTGTTTTTT.

This clonotype was detected only once. This rearrangement joins TRBV5-1 to TRBJ2-1, with D tentatively TRBD2 (7 bases). CDR3 length: 15 amino acids. Germline V lookup: CDR1 SGHRS, CDR2 YFSETQ. With 0 bases removed from V and 6 bases from J, the gap between germline ends came to 13 bases. The CDR3 sequence is CASSLEGGYLNEQFF. DNA for the CDR3: TGCGCCAGCAGCTTGGAGGGGGGGTATCTCAATGAGCAGTTCTTC.

The chain carries TRBV9 and TRBJ2-4; TRBD2 matches at 7 bases. This CDR3 has 17 amino acids. V trimming: 6 bases; J trimming: 3 bases; junction bases outside the gene matches: 15. CDR1 and CDR2 from the germline V gene are SGDLS and YYNGEE. The CDR3 bases are TGTGCCAGCACCCGGGGGGATCATAGCCAGGGCAAAAACATTCAGTACTTC. It translates to CASTRGDHSQGKNIQYF.

This clonotype was recorded a few times. The rearrangement joins TRBV7-8 to TRBJ2-7; TRBD2 matches at 7 bases. The CDR3 is 15 residues long. The V and J ends lost 5 bases and 5 bases, in that order; junction bases with no gene match: 12. Germline lookup yields CDR1 SGHVS and CDR2 FQNEAQ. For the CDR3, the DNA is TGTGCCAGCAGCCTACCCGGGCGGGGGTTGAACGAGCAGTACTTC. This codes for CASSLPGRGLNEQYF.

This chain connects TRBV7-3 to TRBJ2-5; D possibly uses TRBD1 or TRBD2 (7 bases each). V was trimmed by 5 bases and J by 1 base, leaving 11 bases between them. Germline V CDR1 and CDR2: SGHTA, FQGTGA. The CDR3 sequence is 14 residues long. CDR3: CASSPGGGQETQYF. CDR3 sequence (DNA): TGTGCCAGCAGCCCAGGGGGGGGCCAAGAGACCCAGTACTTC.

There are a few counts of this clonotype. This chain joins TRBV6-1 and TRBJ1-2, with a weak D call TRBD1 (6 bases). The CDR3 runs to 13 residues. V lost 4 bases and J 0 bases, leaving 6 bases between the germline ends. CDR1 is MNHNS and CDR2 is SASEGT in the germline V gene. Here the CDR3 reads CASSGGPNYGYTF. The CDR3 nucleotides are TGTGCCAGCAGTGGGGGGCCTAACTATGGCTACACCTTC.

This clonotype was counted a few times. The chain uses TRBV18 and TRBJ2-1; D not resolved. CDR3 length equals 16 residues. Per the germline V gene, CDR1 is KGHSH and CDR2 is LQKENI. V dropped 2 bases and J dropped 4 bases, with 15 bases sitting between them. The CDR3 sequence is CASSPFLPSEYNEQFF. As DNA, the CDR3 is TGTGCCAGCTCACCATTCTTGCCCTCGGAGTACAATGAGCAGTTCTTC.

The chain's CDR3 is CASQREIGYNEQFF. The CDR3 DNA reads TGTGCCAGCCAGCGGGAAATAGGCTACAATGAGCAGTTCTTC. The chain recombines TRBV6-1 with TRBJ2-1; TRBD2 agrees at 7 bases. The V gene end was trimmed by 8 bases and the J gene end by 3 bases; junction bases not matched to a gene: 7. This CDR3 spans 14 amino acids. Germline CDR1 is MNHNS and CDR2 is SASEGT.

The V and J genes are TRBV20-1 and TRBJ1-2; D gene uncertain. CDR1 is DFQATT, CDR2 SNEGSKA, per germline (reference sequence). The CDR3 sequence is 13 residues long. Trimming cost V 6 bases and J 0 bases, with 11 bases left between them. As DNA, the CDR3 is TGCAGTGCCTCGATGGGAGCTAACTATGGCTACACCTTC. This codes for CSASMGANYGYTF.

The chain is built from TRBV10-3 and TRBJ2-5; 8 bases match TRBD2. Looked up from germline, CDR1 is ENHRY and CDR2 is SYGVKD. The CDR3 spans 17 residues. V gave up 0 bases and J gave up 1 base; unmatched junction bases: 7. CDR3 amino acids: CAISESGRGAGQETQYF. The CDR3 bases are TGTGCCATCAGTGAGTCCGGGAGGGGCGCGGGCCAAGAGACCCAGTACTTC.

There are many counts of this clonotype. DNA for the CDR3: TGCAGCGTTGAAGATCATCCGAACCGACCCCAAGAGACCCAGTACTTC. It specifies CSVEDHPNRPQETQYF. The chain combines TRBV29-1 with TRBJ2-5; D uncertain. Germline loops: CDR1 SQVTM, CDR2 ANQGSEA. The CDR3 sequence is 16 residues long. With 0 bases removed from V and 1 base from J, the gap between germline ends came to 15 bases.

The J gene is TRBJ2-1, the V gene TRBV5-1; 8 bases line up with TRBD2. Trimming at V came to 5 bases and at J to 0 bases, leaving 7 bases not matched to a gene. CDR1 and CDR2 from the germline V gene are SGHRS and YFSETQ. The CDR3 is made up of 16 amino acids. The CDR3 loop reads CASRKTSGSSYNEQFF. The CDR3 DNA sequence: TGCGCCAGCAGAAAAACTAGCGGCAGCTCCTACAATGAGCAGTTCTTC.

This clonotype turned up a few times. The chain joins TRBV29-1 to TRBJ2-1; 11 positions match TRBD2. The germline V gene has CDR1 SQVTM and CDR2 ANQGSEA. V was pared by 4 bases and J by 10 bases, with 9 bases of the junction left unmatched. The CDR3 extends over 14 amino acids. CDR3 nucleotides: TGCAGCGTTGGGGGGGGACTAGCGGTACAGGAGCAGTTCTTC. As protein: CSVGGGLAVQEQFF.

The chain uses TRBV2 and TRBJ1-2, with 7 bases fitting TRBD1. The CDR3 is 14 amino acids. V gave up 6 bases and J gave up 1 base; unmatched junction bases: 5. Per the germline V gene, CDR1 is SNHLY and CDR2 is FYNNEI. CDR3 sequence (DNA): TGTGCCAGCAGAGCCGGACAGGTTAACTATGGCTACACCTTC. This codes for CASRAGQVNYGYTF.

This clonotype has a single count. CDR3 in amino acids: CASSHRQGLGTNEKLFF. In DNA, the CDR3 is TGTGCCAGCAGCCACCGACAGGGCCTTGGGACTAATGAAAAACTGTTTTTT. The chain combines TRBV14 with TRBJ1-4, with TRBD1 matching over 7 bases. There are 17 residues in the CDR3. V gave up 3 bases and J gave up 2 bases; unmatched junction bases: 9. Germline CDR1 and CDR2: SGHDN and FVKESK.

This clonotype has ten or more counts. V usage is TRBV28 and J usage is TRBJ2-7; a possible D gene is TRBD2 (6 bases). CDR1 and CDR2 from the germline V gene are MDHEN and SYDVKM. Trimming cost V 7 bases and J 9 bases, with 16 bases left between them. The CDR3 runs 12 residues. Here the CDR3 reads CASTNRASVQYF. The DNA of the CDR3 is TGTGCCAGCACAAATAGGGCTAGCGTGCAGTACTTC.

This clonotype was observed at least ten times. The V gene is TRBV20-1, the J gene TRBJ2-7, with a weak D call TRBD1 (5 bases). Germline-derived CDR1 and CDR2 are DFQATT and SNEGSKA (reference sequence). Deletions cut 0 bases from V and 7 bases from J, with 19 bases between. This CDR3 spans 15 amino acids. The CDR3 DNA sequence: TGCAGTGCTAGAGATAGGCACAGGAGTGCTTGGGAGCAGTACTTC. Its translation: CSARDRHRSAWEQYF.

The V and J genes are TRBV27 and TRBJ2-1, with 10 nucleotides matching TRBD2. The germline V gene encodes CDR1 MNHEY and CDR2 SMNVEV (reference sequence). The V and J ends lost 8 bases and 8 bases, in that order; junction bases with no gene match: 9. The CDR3 length is 14 residues. CDR3 coding DNA: TGTGCCAGCCATTCTAGCGGGAGCTTCTATGAGCAGTTCTTC. Amino acid sequence: CASHSSGSFYEQFF.